The rows below give T cell receptor beta chains drawn from one sample of a study of shared clonotypes between healthy human individuals. Measured with immunoSEQ multiplex PCR; TCRdb has only the in-frame clones, and not every one. The sample has about 2,100,000 clones, more than 85% seen once. The sequenced sample consisted of naive CD8+ T cells from PBMCs. The receptors derive from a young man in good health. Some clones in this sample may be carry-over from other donors' samples. The CDR3 runs from the conserved cysteine through the conserved F or W. Each record gives: clone size, V gene, CDR3 length, D gene, J gene, CDR3 DNA, CDR3 protein. D genes are given only for firm matches. A row's size may be missing; if present it is once, few, many or a size class.

.	TRBV28	15	TRBD2	TRBJ2-5	TGTGCCAGCAGCCCCCTGGGCGGGAGAGTGGAGACCCAGTACTTC	CASSPLGGRVETQYF
.	TRBV6-1	15	.	TRBJ1-2	TGTGCCAGCAGTGAAGGACGGGGGCCTGGCTATGGCTACACCTTC	CASSEGRGPGYGYTF
.	TRBV6-5	14	.	TRBJ2-7	TGTGCCAGCAGTGGCCGGGACGGCACCTACGAGCAGTACTTC	CASSGRDGTYEQYF
once	TRBV29-1	13	.	TRBJ2-5	TGCAGCGTCCCCCCCAGCGGTCAAGAGACCCAGTACTTC	CSVPPSGQETQYF
.	TRBV9	15	.	TRBJ2-3	TGTGCCAGCAGCGGGGGGACATCCAACACAGATACGCAGTATTTT	CASSGGTSNTDTQYF
.	TRBV7-8	15	.	TRBJ1-2	TGTGCCAGCAGCTTAAAGACAGGAGTTAACTATGGCTACACCTTC	CASSLKTGVNYGYTF
once	TRBV10-3	14	TRBD2	TRBJ2-7	TGTGCCACCCGGGAAGCGGGAGGGCTTTGGGAGCAGTACTTC	CATREAGGLWEQYF
.	TRBV27	15	TRBD1	TRBJ1-2	TGTGCCAGCAGCATGGGACAGGGGAATTACTATGGCTACACCTTC	CASSMGQGNYYGYTF
.	TRBV27	15	TRBD2	TRBJ2-7	TGTGCCAGCAGTTTATCACGGGTCGCGGGGGGAGAGCAGTACTTC	CASSLSRVAGGEQYF
.	TRBV6-1	15	.	TRBJ2-1	TGTGCCAGCAGCGAATTGGGCCTCTTGGGGAATGAGCAGTTCTTC	CASSELGLLGNEQFF
.	TRBV4-3	14	.	TRBJ2-3	TGCGCCAGCAGACGGGGCAGGGTGGGTGATACGCAGTATTTT	CASRRGRVGDTQYF
.	TRBV28	15	TRBD2	TRBJ2-1	TGTGCCAGCAGTCCTACCCTAGCGGGTCGGAATGAGCAGTTCTTC	CASSPTLAGRNEQFF
.	TRBV5-6	17	TRBD2	TRBJ2-1	TGTGCCAGCAGCTACCGGACTAGCGGGGCCCCAAGGGATGAGCAGTTCTTC	CASSYRTSGAPRDEQFF
.	TRBV19	17	TRBD2	TRBJ2-1	TGTGCCAGTAGTTGGCTAGCGGGAGCGGAATCCTACAATGAGCAGTTCTTC	CASSWLAGAESYNEQFF
once	TRBV27	17	.	TRBJ2-6	TGTGCCAGCAGTCCCACAGGGTACGATACTGGGGCCAACGTCCTGACTTTC	CASSPTGYDTGANVLTF
once	TRBV28	15	.	TRBJ2-7	TGTGCCAGCACCCGCCGGAGGGGCAGCTCCTACGAGCAGTACTTC	CASTRRRGSSYEQYF
.	TRBV28	16	TRBD2	TRBJ2-1	TGTGCCAGCAGTGAAGTGATGGCTAGCGGGAGAAATGAGCAGTTCTTC	CASSEVMASGRNEQFF
.	TRBV4-3	14	.	TRBJ2-7	TGCGCCAGCAGCCAAGATAGTTTAGGTTACGAGCAGTACTTC	CASSQDSLGYEQYF
.	TRBV4-1	18	.	TRBJ2-3	TGCGCCAGCAGCCAAGGGGGGCGGCTAGCGGTGAACACAGATACGCAGTATTTT	CASSQGGRLAVNTDTQYF
.	TRBV18	15	.	TRBJ1-2	TGTGCCAGCTCACCAATCGGAGGGTCAGACTATGGCTACACCTTC	CASSPIGGSDYGYTF
.	TRBV15	15	.	TRBJ2-1	TGTGCCACCAGCAGAGATAGGGGCGTGTACAATGAGCAGTTCTTC	CATSRDRGVYNEQFF
.	TRBV7-6	13	.	TRBJ1-1	TGTGCCAGCAGCTCCCGACGGAACACTGAAGCTTTCTTT	CASSSRRNTEAFF
.	TRBV4-3	16	.	TRBJ2-3	TGCGCCAGCAGCCCCGTAGCGGAGCGAAGCACAGATACGCAGTATTTT	CASSPVAERSTDTQYF
.	TRBV13	16	TRBD1	TRBJ2-7	TGTGCCAGCAGCTTAGGGACGGGACAGGCCTACTACGAGCAGTACTTC	CASSLGTGQAYYEQYF
.	TRBV7-2	18	TRBD1	TRBJ1-5	TGTGCCAGCAGCCTCGGGACAGGTCCTCTTTATAGCAATCAGCCCCAGCATTTT	CASSLGTGPLYSNQPQHF
.	TRBV29-1	14	.	TRBJ2-1	TGCAGCGTTGATGGGGAGTACGGATACAATGAGCAGTTCTTC	CSVDGEYGYNEQFF
.	TRBV10-3	15	.	TRBJ2-3	TGTGCCATCAGTGAGTCAGTAGGGGGCACAGATACGCAGTATTTT	CAISESVGGTDTQYF
once	TRBV13	13	.	TRBJ2-5	TGTGCCAGCAGCTTATTTTCGGAAGAGACCCAGTACTTC	CASSLFSEETQYF
few	TRBV19	14	.	TRBJ1-1	TGTGCCAGTAGTATAGCAGCGGATAGGACTGAAGCTTTCTTT	CASSIAADRTEAFF
.	TRBV7-9	16	TRBD1	TRBJ2-1	TGTGCCAGCAGCTGGACAGGGGGGGACTGGACTAGTCGTTTGTTCTTC	CASSWTGGDWTSRLFF
once	TRBV6-5	11	.	TRBJ2-7	TGTGCCAGCAGTTCCGGGTTATTACAGTACTTC	CASSSGLLQYF
.	TRBV14	16	.	TRBJ2-2	TGTGCCAGCAGCCCCTGGGCGGGGCCGAACACCGGGGAGCTGTTTTTT	CASSPWAGPNTGELFF
.	TRBV19	19	.	TRBJ1-5	TGTGCCAGTAGTATAGCGGGCGACATCGAGTTTATTGGCAATCAGCCCCAGCATTTT	CASSIAGDIEFIGNQPQHF
.	TRBV4-3	15	.	TRBJ2-7	TGCGCCAGCGCCATTTCAGCTGGGGGCGCGTACGAGCAGTACTTC	CASAISAGGAYEQYF
.	TRBV28	17	TRBD1	TRBJ1-2	TGTGCCAGCAGGGTACCACCGGACAGGGCAGGGTTAAGCGGCTACACCTTC	CASRVPPDRAGLSGYTF
.	TRBV2	16	TRBD2	TRBJ2-2	TGTGCCAGCCGCTCGGCGGGAGGGTCGAACACCGGGGAGCTGTTTTTT	CASRSAGGSNTGELFF
.	TRBV9	17	TRBD2	TRBJ2-5	TGTGCCAGCAGCGTGGACCAGATAGCGGGTGGACAAGAGACCCAGTACTTC	CASSVDQIAGGQETQYF
.	TRBV2	15	.	TRBJ2-3	TGTGCCAGCAGTATAAACCCTAGGAGCTCAGATACGCAGTATTTT	CASSINPRSSDTQYF
.	TRBV7-9	14	.	TRBJ1-3	TGTGCAACCCTAGCGGGGAGCGCTGGAAACACCATATATTTT	CATLAGSAGNTIYF
.	TRBV9	14	TRBD1	TRBJ2-2	TGTGCCAGCAGTGTGACAGGGAGCACCGGGGAGCTGTTTTTT	CASSVTGSTGELFF
.	TRBV27	13	.	TRBJ2-3	TGTGCCAGCACCGGGTCTCGCGCAGATACGCAGTATTTT	CASTGSRADTQYF
.	TRBV28	14	.	TRBJ2-7	TGTGCCAGCAGTCTAAGGGGGATCGGCTACGAGCAGTACTTC	CASSLRGIGYEQYF
.	TRBV28	14	.	TRBJ1-1	TGTGCCAGCAGTTTAGACCTCAGAAACACTGAAGCTTTCTTT	CASSLDLRNTEAFF
.	TRBV13	15	.	TRBJ1-1	TGTGCCAGCAGCTTATCGCAGGGCTGGAACACTGAAGCTTTCTTT	CASSLSQGWNTEAFF
.	TRBV11-2	12	.	TRBJ1-2	TGTGCCAGCAGCCCCGGGAGCTATGGCTACACCTTC	CASSPGSYGYTF
.	TRBV11-2	14	.	TRBJ2-5	TGTGCCAGCAGCTTAGGGTCGAAGAAAGAGACCCAGTACTTC	CASSLGSKKETQYF
.	TRBV29-1	11	.	TRBJ1-1	TGCAGCGTTGGAGAGAACACTGAAGCTTTCTTT	CSVGENTEAFF
.	TRBV7-2	11	.	TRBJ2-7	TGTGCCAGCAGCTTAGTAGACGAGCAGTACTTC	CASSLVDEQYF
.	TRBV21-1	17	.	TRBJ1-1	TGTGCCAGCAGCAAAGTCAGTTCCGGGCACCTGAACACTGAAGCTTTCTTT	CASSKVSSGHLNTEAFF
.	TRBV9	13	.	TRBJ2-3	TGTGCCAGCAGCGGGACTAGCACAGATACGCAGTATTTT	CASSGTSTDTQYF
.	TRBV5-4	14	.	TRBJ2-7	TGTGCCAGCAGCTTGTGGGCCGTAGACTACGAGCAGTACTTC	CASSLWAVDYEQYF
.	TRBV4-3	17	TRBD1	TRBJ1-2	TGCGCCAGCAGCCAAGAAGACAGGACAGGGCCTAACTATGGCTACACCTTC	CASSQEDRTGPNYGYTF
.	TRBV4-2	12	.	TRBJ1-1	TGTGCCAGCAGCCAAGAACGGGCCGAAGCTTTCTTT	CASSQERAEAFF
.	TRBV13	14	.	TRBJ2-3	TGTGCCAGCAGCTTAGGCCGCAAGGGCGATACGCAGTATTTT	CASSLGRKGDTQYF
.	TRBV27	16	TRBD2	TRBJ2-1	TGTGCCGGCAGTCCCCGCCTAGCGGGAGGGTTCGATGAGCAGTTCTTC	CAGSPRLAGGFDEQFF